These 11 T cell receptor beta chains were all obtained from the same sample, sequenced in a study of blood T cell repertoires in COVID-19. Sequencing used immunoSEQ multiplex PCR; TCRdb keeps in-frame clones, though not all of them. The table has more than 200,000 clones, around nine tenths seen once; the top ten hold approximately 2%. Sequencing was performed on PBMCs or T cells enriched from blood (not recorded which). All receptors derive from a young woman who had recovered from COVID-19.

The V gene is TRBV5-1, the J gene TRBJ2-3; 9 bases agree with TRBD2. J was trimmed by 3 bases and V by 0 bases; bases with no gene match: 5. The V gene's germline CDR1 is SGHRS and CDR2 YFSETQ. The CDR3 is 16 amino acids. CDR3 in amino acids: CASSLAGLAGTDTQYF. CDR3 DNA: TGCGCCAGCAGCTTGGCCGGTCTAGCGGGGACAGATACGCAGTATTTT.

V and J are TRBV30 and TRBJ1-5, with D perhaps matching TRBD1 (6 bases). The germline V gene encodes CDR1 GTSNPN and CDR2 SVGIG (reference sequence). The CDR3 length is 13 residues. V was shortened by 2 bases and J by 2 bases, with 7 bases between the two germline ends. The CDR3 DNA reads TGTGCCTGGAGTTCAGGGGGCAATCAGCCCCAGCATTTT. This codes for CAWSSGGNQPQHF.

The chain is built from TRBV28 and TRBJ1-2; 7 bases are a match to TRBD1. CDR3 length: 13 amino acids. From germline, CDR1 is MDHEN and CDR2 SYDVKM. J lost 6 bases, V lost 7 bases, and 8 bases had no gene match. CDR3 loop: CASTLDRSHGYTF. In nucleotides, the CDR3 is TGTGCCAGCACCCTGGACAGGAGCCATGGCTACACCTTC.

About this clone itself: The junction shows a germline mismatch at one end, possibly a read error. The genes are TRBV4-3 and TRBJ1-6, with D unclear. CDR3 length: 21 residues. Germline V lookup: CDR1 LGHNA, CDR2 YSLEER. The CDR3 reads CASNQLNRPNMGPIYNSPLHF. For the CDR3, the DNA is TGCGCCAGCAACCAATTAAATAGGCCGAATATGGGCCCGATCTATAATTCACCCCTCCACTTT.

This clone was picked up one time. This chain joins TRBV9 and TRBJ2-5, with a weak D call TRBD1 (6 bases). This CDR3 region has 15 residues. Germline-derived CDR1 and CDR2 are SGDLS and YYNGEE. Between the trimmed V and J ends, which lost 0 bases and 1 base, there was a span of 10 bases. CDR3 region: CASSVDGQTQETQYF. The CDR3 region has the DNA TGTGCCAGCAGCGTAGACGGACAGACCCAAGAGACCCAGTACTTC.

The chain employs TRBV5-1 and TRBJ1-3, with D perhaps TRBD1 (5 bases). V dropped 1 base and J dropped 3 bases, with 11 bases sitting between them. Looked up from germline, CDR1 is SGHRS and CDR2 is YFSETQ. The CDR3 is 15 amino acids. This CDR3 reads CASSLQAGVGNTIYF. The CDR3 DNA follows: TGCGCCAGCAGCTTGCAGGCGGGGGTTGGAAACACCATATATTTT.

This clone appeared a single time. The chain has TRBV24-1 and TRBJ1-2; D remains ambiguous. The CDR3 runs 15 residues. Germline CDR1 reads KGHDR; CDR2 reads SFDVKD. V lost 5 bases and J 4 bases, leaving 16 bases between the germline ends. CDR3 amino acids: CATSGSSTAAYGYTF. CDR3 nucleotide sequence: TGTGCCACCAGTGGTTCCTCCACAGCCGCCTATGGCTACACCTTC.

This chain links TRBV6-1 with TRBJ2-7; TRBD1 might be the D (6 bases). The CDR3 consists of 16 residues. The germline V gene encodes CDR1 MNHNS and CDR2 SASEGT. Trimming cost V 4 bases and J 3 bases, with 19 bases left between them. CDR3 residues: CASSVLGHPTDYEQYF. The DNA of the CDR3 is TGTGCCAGCAGTGTGCTGGGACACCCTACCGACTACGAGCAGTACTTC.

This clone occurred once. The gene calls are TRBV3-1 (or the pseudogene TRBV3-2) and TRBJ1-1; D not certain. V gave up 0 bases and J gave up 1 base, with 9 bases separating them. There are 15 residues in the CDR3. CDR1 is LGHDT and CDR2 is YNNKEL in the germline V gene (reference sequence). In DNA, the CDR3 is TGTGCCAGCAGCCAAGATAGATGGGCGAACACTGAAGCTTTCTTT. Protein product: CASSQDRWANTEAFF.

The V call is TRBV9, the J call TRBJ2-2, with 7 bases lining up with TRBD1. CDR3 length: 15 amino acids. After removal of 4 bases from V and 2 bases from J, the junction contained 5 bases not matched to a gene. CDR1 is SGDLS, CDR2 YYNGEE, per germline. DNA for the CDR3: TGTGCCAGCAGCCCACGGACAGGAAACACCGGGGAGCTGTTTTTT. Translation: CASSPRTGNTGELFF.

J is TRBJ1-2 and V is TRBV19; D unclear. Germline V gene sequence: CDR1 LNHDA, CDR2 SQIVND (reference sequence). Trimming stripped 5 bases from V and 0 bases from J, with 13 bases between. The CDR3 consists of 15 residues. The CDR3 spells CASSLEALANYGYTF. The CDR3 DNA reads TGTGCCAGTAGTCTCGAGGCGCTAGCTAACTATGGCTACACCTTC.